A single sample is the source of the 12 T cell receptor beta chains below, sequenced in a study of OX40 agonist ivuxolimab in advanced cancers. Measured with immunoSEQ multiplex PCR; TCRdb has only the in-frame clones, and not every one. The sample lists approximately 26,000 clones, 75% to 90% seen once, with approximately 35% in the top ten. The material sequenced was CD4+ or CD8+ T cells sorted from blood, taken in a trial of the OX40 agonist ivuxolimab. These TCRs come from an adult with an advanced solid tumor such as melanoma, head and neck, liver or kidney cancer.

The DNA of the CDR3 is TGCGCCAGCAGCCTTGGACAGTCGAATCAGCCCCAGCATTTT. Its translation: CASSLGQSNQPQHF. The chain couples TRBV5-1 to TRBJ1-5; D is perhaps TRBD1 (6 bases). The length of the CDR3 is 14 residues. V was cut by 4 bases and J by 4 bases, with 12 bases left in between. Germline values: CDR1 SGHRS, CDR2 YFSETQ.

CDR3 sequence: CASRPRGGSYNEQFF. The CDR3 nucleotides are TGTGCCAGCAGACCAAGGGGGGGATCCTACAATGAGCAGTTCTTC. The chain has TRBV7-3 and TRBJ2-1, with D perhaps TRBD2 (7 bases). Germline V gene sequence: CDR1 SGHTA, CDR2 FQGTGA. This CDR3 has 15 residues. V was pared by 6 bases and J by 1 base, with 13 bases between. The variable domain in full, with the rest retrieved from reference TRBV7-3 and TRBJ2-1, is GAGVSQTPSNKVTEKGKYVELRCDPISGHTALYWYRQSLGQGPEFLIYFQGTGAADDSGLPNDRFFAVRPEGSVSTLKIQRTERGDSAVYLCASRPRGGSYNEQFFGPGTRLTVL.

The chain carries TRBV19 and TRBJ1-6; D not resolved. Germline CDR1 and CDR2: LNHDA and SQIVND (reference sequence). CDR3 length equals 17 residues. V lost 5 bases and J lost 0, with 14 bases in between. The CDR3 sequence is CASSPWTSRSYNSPLHF. In DNA form, the CDR3 reads TGTGCCAGTAGTCCCTGGACGAGTCGCTCCTATAATTCACCCCTCCACTTT.

The chain has TRBV11-3 and TRBJ2-7; a weak D match, TRBD1 (6 bases). This CDR3 has 13 residues. The V and J ends lost 5 bases and 1 base respectively, with 9 bases between them. The V gene's germline CDR1 is SGHNT and CDR2 YENEEA. The CDR3 sequence: CASSLGQSYEQYF. CDR3 nucleotide sequence: TGTGCCAGCAGCCTCGGACAGTCCTACGAGCAGTACTTC.

The rearrangement joins TRBV2 to TRBJ2-1; D gene unclear. The germline CDR1 and CDR2 sequences are SNHLY and FYNNEI. This CDR3 is 13 amino acids long. V lost 4 bases to trimming and J lost 7 bases, with 11 bases between them. CDR3: CASSVGGRNEQFF. As DNA, the CDR3 is TGTGCCAGCAGTGTAGGCGGCAGGAATGAGCAGTTCTTC.

The chain joins TRBV5-3 to TRBJ2-7; TRBD2 might be the D (5 bases). TRBV5-3 is reported as an ORF; its role is uncertain. CDR3 size: 14 residues. The V gene lost 8 bases and the J gene lost 3 bases, with 18 bases spanning the gap. The CDR3 DNA reads TGTGCCAGCTTTCCCCAGGACGGAGGCTACGAGCAGTACTTC. Translation: CASFPQDGGYEQYF.

V gene TRBV30 combines with J gene TRBJ1-6; D unclear. The germline V and J ends were trimmed by 5 bases and 9 bases, with 11 bases remaining between them. The CDR3 is 12 residues long. From germline, CDR1 is GTSNPN and CDR2 SVGIG (reference sequence). The CDR3: CAWEGPGSPLHF. CDR3 nucleotide sequence: TGTGCCTGGGAAGGACCAGGTTCACCCCTCCACTTT. The variable domain in full, completed from reference TRBV30 and TRBJ1-6, reads SQTIHQWPATLVQPVGSPLSLECTVEGTSNPNLYWYRQAAGRGLQLLFYSVGIGQISSEVPQNLSASRPQDRQFILSSKKLLLSDSGFYLCAWEGPGSPLHFGNGTRLTVT.

This clone appeared once. The chain recombines TRBV27 with TRBJ1-1; D call uncertain. The CDR3 runs 13 residues. The V gene lost 3 bases and the J gene lost 5 bases, with 10 bases spanning the gap. The germline gives CDR1 MNHEY, CDR2 SMNVEV (reference sequence). Written as DNA, the CDR3 is TGTGCCAGCAGTTTGCAGGTTTCAACTGAAGCTTTCTTT. Translation gives CASSLQVSTEAFF.

The V call is TRBV28, the J call TRBJ2-7; 7 nucleotides match TRBD1. The germline V gene has CDR1 MDHEN and CDR2 SYDVKM. V lost 4 bases, J lost 2 bases, and 5 bases stayed unmatched. CDR3 length: 14 amino acids. For the CDR3, the DNA is TGTGCCAGCAGTTCGGACAGGAACGCCTACGAGCAGTACTTC. Translated, it gives CASSSDRNAYEQYF.

There are a few counts of this clone. V gene TRBV6-5 combines with J gene TRBJ1-5; D unclear. V lost 2 bases, J lost 1 base, and 9 bases lay in between. Germline CDR1 reads MNHEY; CDR2 reads SVGAGI. The CDR3 has 15 residues. This CDR3 reads CASSYTWESNQPQHF. CDR3 nucleotide sequence: TGTGCCAGCAGTTACACGTGGGAAAGCAATCAGCCCCAGCATTTT.

This chain joins TRBV28 and TRBJ2-1, with D possibly matching TRBD1 (6 bases). The V end was cut by 7 bases, the J end by 9 bases, with 10 bases between. The CDR3 runs 11 residues. Per germline, CDR1 MDHEN and CDR2 SYDVKM. The CDR3 DNA follows: TGTGCCAGCACGACAGGCGCTGAGCAGTTCTTC. Protein sequence: CASTTGAEQFF.

This chain links TRBV11-2 with TRBJ2-3; 10 positions match TRBD2. V was pared by 1 base and J by 2 bases, with 6 bases of the junction left unmatched. Germline CDR1 reads SGHAT; CDR2 reads FQNNGV. The CDR3 spans 17 residues. The CDR3 sequence is CASSLGFLAGATDTQYF. In DNA form, the CDR3 reads TGTGCCAGCAGCTTAGGCTTTCTAGCGGGGGCCACAGATACGCAGTATTTT.